This is a list of T cell receptor beta chains from one sample in a study of cytomegalovirus exposure and HLA in healthy donors. The protocol was immunoSEQ multiplex PCR, while the TCRdb copy is restricted to in-frame clones and leaves out a portion. Of 140,000 to 150,000 clones listed, less than 95% are singletons. Sequenced material: PBMCs. The receptor source for this set is a man younger than 30 in good health and CMV-seropositive. The CDR3 runs from the conserved cysteine through the conserved F or W. Each record gives: CDR3 DNA, CDR3 protein, D gene, clone size, J gene, V gene. The D gene is left open where the match is weak. Clone size is given for some rows only: seen once, a few or many times, or a class if the clone is expanded.

CDR3nt: TGTGCCAGCAGTGAGAGGATCAACTATGGCTACACCTTC
CDR3aa: CASSERINYGYTF
d_gene: .
abundance: .
j_gene: TRBJ1-2
v_gene: TRBV2

CDR3nt: TGCGCCAGCAGCCGCCTAGCGGAGACCTCCTACGAGCAGTACTTC
CDR3aa: CASSRLAETSYEQYF
d_gene: TRBD2
abundance: once
j_gene: TRBJ2-7
v_gene: TRBV4-1

CDR3nt: TGTGCCAGCAGCCAAGGACTAGCGAGCTCCTACGAGCAGTACTTC
CDR3aa: CASSQGLASSYEQYF
d_gene: TRBD2
abundance: .
j_gene: TRBJ2-7
v_gene: TRBV4-2

CDR3nt: TGCGCCAGCAGTTCTAGCGGGGTGACAGATACGCAGTATTTT
CDR3aa: CASSSSGVTDTQYF
d_gene: TRBD2
abundance: .
j_gene: TRBJ2-3
v_gene: TRBV4-1

CDR3nt: TGTGCCAGCAGTTCCCCGGGACAGGTCGTCGGCTTAGGGCAGTACTTC
CDR3aa: CASSSPGQVVGLGQYF
d_gene: TRBD1
abundance: .
j_gene: TRBJ2-7
v_gene: TRBV6-6

CDR3nt: TGTGCCAGCAGCTATACTCCTACAGGGCCCTATGGCTACACCTTC
CDR3aa: CASSYTPTGPYGYTF
d_gene: .
abundance: .
j_gene: TRBJ1-2
v_gene: TRBV5-6

CDR3nt: TGTGCCTGGAGTGTGGGACTAGCCTCCTACAATGAGCAGTTCTTC
CDR3aa: CAWSVGLASYNEQFF
d_gene: TRBD2
abundance: .
j_gene: TRBJ2-1
v_gene: TRBV30

CDR3nt: TGTGCCAGCAGCTGGGGACAGGGGGCGTACGAGCAGTACTTC
CDR3aa: CASSWGQGAYEQYF
d_gene: TRBD1
abundance: .
j_gene: TRBJ2-7
v_gene: TRBV7-2

CDR3nt: TGTGCCGGCGGGACAGGGGTTGGGGAGACCCAGTACTTC
CDR3aa: CAGGTGVGETQYF
d_gene: TRBD1
abundance: .
j_gene: TRBJ2-5
v_gene: TRBV30

CDR3nt: TGTGCCAGCAGTTGGGGACGGAAGCGGGAGCCACCCTACAATGAGCAGTTCTTC
CDR3aa: CASSWGRKREPPYNEQFF
d_gene: TRBD2
abundance: .
j_gene: TRBJ2-1
v_gene: TRBV6-4

CDR3nt: TGTGCCAGCAGCTTAGTTTTAAGGACAGGGGAGAGTGGGCAGTACTTC
CDR3aa: CASSLVLRTGESGQYF
d_gene: TRBD1
abundance: .
j_gene: TRBJ2-7
v_gene: TRBV7-8

CDR3nt: TGTGCCACCAGCAGAGACAGGGGCGCTTGGGGTAGCAATCAGCCCCAGCATTTT
CDR3aa: CATSRDRGAWGSNQPQHF
d_gene: .
abundance: .
j_gene: TRBJ1-5
v_gene: TRBV15

CDR3nt: TGTGCCAGCAGCTCTGGGAGCGTCACAGATACGCAGTATTTT
CDR3aa: CASSSGSVTDTQYF
d_gene: .
abundance: .
j_gene: TRBJ2-3
v_gene: TRBV5-6

CDR3nt: TGTGCCAGCAGCTTGTTACGGTGGGACTCGGATTCGGAGCAGTACTTC
CDR3aa: CASSLLRWDSDSEQYF
d_gene: .
abundance: .
j_gene: TRBJ2-7
v_gene: TRBV5-4

CDR3nt: TGTGCCAGCAGGACGGGACAGGGAAGCACCGGGGAGCTGTTTTTT
CDR3aa: CASRTGQGSTGELFF
d_gene: TRBD1
abundance: .
j_gene: TRBJ2-2
v_gene: TRBV27

CDR3nt: TGTGCCAGCAGTTTAACAGGGGATGAGCAGTTCTTC
CDR3aa: CASSLTGDEQFF
d_gene: TRBD1
abundance: .
j_gene: TRBJ2-1
v_gene: TRBV6-6

CDR3nt: TGTGCCAGCGTCGGGGGGGAAGAGACCCAGTACTTC
CDR3aa: CASVGGEETQYF
d_gene: TRBD2
abundance: .
j_gene: TRBJ2-5
v_gene: TRBV2

CDR3nt: TGTGCCACCAGGTCGAGCTCCTACAATGAGCAGTTCTTC
CDR3aa: CATRSSSYNEQFF
d_gene: .
abundance: .
j_gene: TRBJ2-1
v_gene: TRBV15

CDR3nt: TGTGCCAGCAGTGAATGGCTCCCTGTGGCCCCCTACGAGCAGTACTTC
CDR3aa: CASSEWLPVAPYEQYF
d_gene: .
abundance: .
j_gene: TRBJ2-7
v_gene: TRBV2

CDR3nt: TGCAGCGTCCGGGCTAGCGGGAGGTTAGGCTACGAGCAGTACTTC
CDR3aa: CSVRASGRLGYEQYF
d_gene: TRBD2
abundance: once
j_gene: TRBJ2-7
v_gene: TRBV29-1

CDR3nt: TGTGCCAGGCGGGACTCCTTCAATGAGCAGTTCTTC
CDR3aa: CARRDSFNEQFF
d_gene: .
abundance: .
j_gene: TRBJ2-1
v_gene: TRBV2

CDR3nt: TGTGCCAGCAGTCCCGGGGTTAGCGGGATCTACGAGCAGTACTTC
CDR3aa: CASSPGVSGIYEQYF
d_gene: TRBD2
abundance: .
j_gene: TRBJ2-7
v_gene: TRBV27